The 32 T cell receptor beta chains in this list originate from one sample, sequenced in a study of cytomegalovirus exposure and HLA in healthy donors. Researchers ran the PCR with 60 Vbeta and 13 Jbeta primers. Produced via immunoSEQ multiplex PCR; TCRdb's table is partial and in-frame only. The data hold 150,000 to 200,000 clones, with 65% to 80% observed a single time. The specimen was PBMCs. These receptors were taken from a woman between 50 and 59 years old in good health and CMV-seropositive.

CDR3 residues: CASSARDGSSYEQYF. Written as DNA, the CDR3 is TGCGCCAGCAGCGCGCGGGACGGATCATCCTACGAGCAGTACTTC. The chain recombines TRBV5-1 with TRBJ2-5, with D maybe TRBD2 (6 bases). TRBJ2-7 explains the end of the DNA better; the J call may be wrong. Looked up from germline, CDR1 is SGHRS and CDR2 is YFSETQ. CDR3 length: 15 residues.

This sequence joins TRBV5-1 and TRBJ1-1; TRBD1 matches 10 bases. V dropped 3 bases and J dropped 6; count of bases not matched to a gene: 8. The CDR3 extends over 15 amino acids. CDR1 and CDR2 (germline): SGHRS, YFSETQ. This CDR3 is CASSSPGQGWSEAFF. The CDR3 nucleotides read TGCGCCAGCAGCTCCCCGGGACAGGGGTGGTCTGAAGCTTTCTTT.

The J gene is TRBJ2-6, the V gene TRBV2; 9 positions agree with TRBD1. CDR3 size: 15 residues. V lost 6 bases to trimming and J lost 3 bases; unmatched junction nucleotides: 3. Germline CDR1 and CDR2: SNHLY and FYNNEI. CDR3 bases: TGTGCCAGCAGCCGGGACAGGGTTGGGGCCAACGTCCTGACTTTC. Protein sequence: CASSRDRVGANVLTF.

This CDR3 is CASRTSGGNNEQFF. CDR3 nucleotide sequence: TGCGCCAGCAGGACTAGCGGGGGGAACAATGAGCAGTTCTTC. The chain carries TRBV10-2 and TRBJ2-1; 13 nucleotides line up with TRBD2. Losses at the gene ends were 6 bases for V and 5 bases for J; bases not matched to a gene: 1. The germline CDR1 and CDR2 sequences are WSHSY and SAAADI. This CDR3 spans 14 amino acids.

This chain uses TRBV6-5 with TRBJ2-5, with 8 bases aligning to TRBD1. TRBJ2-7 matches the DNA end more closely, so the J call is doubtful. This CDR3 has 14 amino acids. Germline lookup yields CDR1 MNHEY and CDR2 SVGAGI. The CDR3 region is CASSYSRTGIEQYF. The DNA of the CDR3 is TGTGCCAGCAGTTACTCAAGGACAGGGATCGAGCAGTACTTC.

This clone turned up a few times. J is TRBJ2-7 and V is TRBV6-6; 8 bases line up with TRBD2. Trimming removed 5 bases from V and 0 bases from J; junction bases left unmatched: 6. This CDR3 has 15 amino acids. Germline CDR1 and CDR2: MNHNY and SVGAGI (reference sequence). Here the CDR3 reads CASSRKSGSSYEQYF. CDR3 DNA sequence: TGTGCCAGCAGTCGGAAAAGCGGGAGCTCCTACGAGCAGTACTTC.

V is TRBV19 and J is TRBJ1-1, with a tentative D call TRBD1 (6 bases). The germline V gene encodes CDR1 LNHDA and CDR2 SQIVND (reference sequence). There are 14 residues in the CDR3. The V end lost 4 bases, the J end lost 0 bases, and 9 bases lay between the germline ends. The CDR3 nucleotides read TGTGCCAGTAGTACCGGACAGATGAACACTGAAGCTTTCTTT. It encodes CASSTGQMNTEAFF.

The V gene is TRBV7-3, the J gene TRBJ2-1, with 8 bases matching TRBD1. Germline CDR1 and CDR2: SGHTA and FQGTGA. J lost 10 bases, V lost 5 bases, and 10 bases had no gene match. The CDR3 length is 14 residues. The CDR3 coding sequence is TGTGCCAGCAGCCTAGACAGGGGAGTCGGCGAGCAGTTCTTC. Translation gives CASSLDRGVGEQFF.

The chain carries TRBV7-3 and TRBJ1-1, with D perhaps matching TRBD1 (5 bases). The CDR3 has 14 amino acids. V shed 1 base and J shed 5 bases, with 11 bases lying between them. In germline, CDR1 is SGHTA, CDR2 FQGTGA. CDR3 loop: CASSLRGESTEAFF. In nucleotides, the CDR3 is TGTGCCAGCAGCTTAAGGGGGGAGTCAACTGAAGCTTTCTTT.

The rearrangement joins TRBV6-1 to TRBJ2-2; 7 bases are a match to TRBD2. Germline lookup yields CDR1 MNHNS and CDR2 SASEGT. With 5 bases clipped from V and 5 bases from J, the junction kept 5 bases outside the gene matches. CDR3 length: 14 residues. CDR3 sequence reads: CASSHAGETGELFF. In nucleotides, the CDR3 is TGTGCCAGCAGTCATGCGGGGGAGACCGGGGAGCTGTTTTTT.

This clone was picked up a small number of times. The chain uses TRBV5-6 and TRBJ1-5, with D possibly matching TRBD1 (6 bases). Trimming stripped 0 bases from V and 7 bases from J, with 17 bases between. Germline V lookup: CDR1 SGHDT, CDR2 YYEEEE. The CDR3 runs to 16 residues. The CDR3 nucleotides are TGTGCCAGCAGCTTGGGACCACAGGGTTTTGGACAGCCCCAGCATTTT. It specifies CASSLGPQGFGQPQHF.

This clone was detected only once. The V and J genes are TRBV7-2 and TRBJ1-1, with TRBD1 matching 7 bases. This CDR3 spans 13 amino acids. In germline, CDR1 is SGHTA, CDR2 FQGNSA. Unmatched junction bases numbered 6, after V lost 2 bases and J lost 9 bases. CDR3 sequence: CASSLIMGQKAFF. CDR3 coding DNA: TGTGCCAGCAGCTTAATAATGGGACAGAAAGCTTTCTTT.

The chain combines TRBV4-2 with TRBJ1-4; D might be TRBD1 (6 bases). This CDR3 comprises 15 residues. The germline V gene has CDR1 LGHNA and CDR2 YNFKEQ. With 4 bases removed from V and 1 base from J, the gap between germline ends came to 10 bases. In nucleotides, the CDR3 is TGTGCCAGCAGCCCGACAGGTCGAACTAATGAAAAACTGTTTTTT. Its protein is CASSPTGRTNEKLFF.

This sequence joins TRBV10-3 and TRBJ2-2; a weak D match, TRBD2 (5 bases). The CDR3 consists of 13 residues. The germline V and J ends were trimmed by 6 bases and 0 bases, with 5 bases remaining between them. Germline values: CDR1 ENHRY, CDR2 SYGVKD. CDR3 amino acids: CAISGANTGELFF. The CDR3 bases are TGTGCCATCAGCGGGGCGAACACCGGGGAGCTGTTTTTT.

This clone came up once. CDR3 loop: CASSFAANYGYTF. The CDR3 region has the DNA TGCGCCAGCAGCTTTGCGGCTAACTATGGCTACACCTTC. The J gene is TRBJ1-2, the V gene TRBV5-1; no clear D gene. The CDR3 covers 13 residues. Germline V gives CDR1 SGHRS, CDR2 YFSETQ. The germline V and J ends were trimmed by 2 bases and 0 bases, with 5 bases remaining between them.

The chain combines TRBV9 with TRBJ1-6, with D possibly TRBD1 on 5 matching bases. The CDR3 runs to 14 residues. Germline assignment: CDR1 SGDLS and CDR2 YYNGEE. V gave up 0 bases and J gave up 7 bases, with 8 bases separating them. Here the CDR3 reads CASSVGAGNSPLHF. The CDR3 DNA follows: TGTGCCAGCAGCGTAGGGGCAGGGAATTCACCCCTCCACTTT.

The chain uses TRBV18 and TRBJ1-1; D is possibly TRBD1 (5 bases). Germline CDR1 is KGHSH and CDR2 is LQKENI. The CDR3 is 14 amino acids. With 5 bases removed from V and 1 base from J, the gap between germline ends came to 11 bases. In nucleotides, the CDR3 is TGTGCCAGCTCATTGCAGACAGCGAACACTGAAGCTTTCTTT. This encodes CASSLQTANTEAFF.

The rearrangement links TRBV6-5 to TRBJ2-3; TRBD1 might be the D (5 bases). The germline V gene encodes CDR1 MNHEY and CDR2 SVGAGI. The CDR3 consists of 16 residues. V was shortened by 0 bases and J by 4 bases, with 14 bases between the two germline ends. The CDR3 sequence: CASSYSWTQIADTQYF. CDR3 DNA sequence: TGTGCCAGCAGTTACTCTTGGACACAAATCGCAGATACGCAGTATTTT.

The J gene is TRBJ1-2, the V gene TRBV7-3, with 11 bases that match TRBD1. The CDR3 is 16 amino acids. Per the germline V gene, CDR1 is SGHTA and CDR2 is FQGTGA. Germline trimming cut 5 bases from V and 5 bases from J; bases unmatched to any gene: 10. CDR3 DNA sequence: TGTGCCAGCAGCCCAGCCGGGACAGGGGGGATTTATGGCTACACCTTC. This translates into CASSPAGTGGIYGYTF. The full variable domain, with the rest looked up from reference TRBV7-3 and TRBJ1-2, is GAGVSQTPSNKVTEKGKYVELRCDPISGHTALYWYRQSLGQGPEFLIYFQGTGAADDSGLPNDRFFAVRPEGSVSTLKIQRTERGDSAVYLCASSPAGTGGIYGYTFGSGTRLTVV.

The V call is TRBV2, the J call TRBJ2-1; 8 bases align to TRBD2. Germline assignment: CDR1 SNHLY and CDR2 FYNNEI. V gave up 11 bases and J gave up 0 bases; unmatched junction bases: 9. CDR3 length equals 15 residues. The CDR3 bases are TGTGCCGGGATAGCGGGGCCGAGCTCCTACAATGAGCAGTTCTTC. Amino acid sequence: CAGIAGPSSYNEQFF. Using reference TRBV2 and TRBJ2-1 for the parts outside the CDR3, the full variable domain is EPEVTQTPSHQVTQMGQEVILRCVPISNHLYFYWYRQILGQKVEFLVSFYNNEISEKSEIFDDQFSVERPDGSNFTLKIRSTKLEDSAMYFCAGIAGPSSYNEQFFGPGTRLTVL.

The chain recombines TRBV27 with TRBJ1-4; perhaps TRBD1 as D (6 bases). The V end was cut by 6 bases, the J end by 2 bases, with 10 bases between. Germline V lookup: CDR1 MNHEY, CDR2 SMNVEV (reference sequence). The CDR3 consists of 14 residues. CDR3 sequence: CASRTRGTNEKLFF. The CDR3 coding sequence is TGTGCCAGCAGAACTAGGGGGACTAATGAAAAACTGTTTTTT.

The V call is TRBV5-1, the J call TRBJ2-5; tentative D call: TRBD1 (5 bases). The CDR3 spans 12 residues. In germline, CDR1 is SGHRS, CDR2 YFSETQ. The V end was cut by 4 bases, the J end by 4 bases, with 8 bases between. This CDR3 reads CASSVDRETQYF. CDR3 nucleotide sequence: TGCGCCAGCAGCGTAGACAGAGAGACCCAGTACTTC.

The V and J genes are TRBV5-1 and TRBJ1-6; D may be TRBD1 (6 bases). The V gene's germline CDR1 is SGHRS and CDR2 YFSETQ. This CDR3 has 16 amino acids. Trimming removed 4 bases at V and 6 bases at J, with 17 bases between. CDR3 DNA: TGCGCCAGCAGCCCGGACAGAGGGTACGGTAATTCACCCCTCCACTTT. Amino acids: CASSPDRGYGNSPLHF.

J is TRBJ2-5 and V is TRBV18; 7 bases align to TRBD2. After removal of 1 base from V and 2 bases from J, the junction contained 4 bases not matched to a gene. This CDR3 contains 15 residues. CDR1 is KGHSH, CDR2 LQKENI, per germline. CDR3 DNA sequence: TGTGCCAGCTCACCACTGGGAGGGGCGCAAGAGACCCAGTACTTC. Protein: CASSPLGGAQETQYF. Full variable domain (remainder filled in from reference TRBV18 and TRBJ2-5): NAGVMQNPRHLVRRRGQEARLRCSPMKGHSHVYWYRQLPEEGLKFMVYLQKENIIDESGMPKERFSAEFPKEGPSILRIQQVVRGDSAAYFCASSPLGGAQETQYFGPGTRLLVL.

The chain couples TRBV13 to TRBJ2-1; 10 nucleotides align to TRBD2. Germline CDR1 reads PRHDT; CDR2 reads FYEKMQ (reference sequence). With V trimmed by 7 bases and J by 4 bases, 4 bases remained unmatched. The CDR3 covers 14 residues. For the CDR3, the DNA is TGTGCCAGCACACATAGCGGGGGGTACAATGAGCAGTTCTTC. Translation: CASTHSGGYNEQFF.

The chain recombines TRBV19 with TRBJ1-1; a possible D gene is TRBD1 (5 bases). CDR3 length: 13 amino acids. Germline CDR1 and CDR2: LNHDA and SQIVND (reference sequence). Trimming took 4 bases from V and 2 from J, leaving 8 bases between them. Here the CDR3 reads CASSTTVNTEAFF. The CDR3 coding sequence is TGTGCCAGTAGTACGACAGTTAACACTGAAGCTTTCTTT.

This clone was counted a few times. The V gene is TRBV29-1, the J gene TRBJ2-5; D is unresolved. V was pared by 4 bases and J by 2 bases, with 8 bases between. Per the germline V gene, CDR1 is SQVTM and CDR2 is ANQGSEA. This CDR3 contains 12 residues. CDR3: CSVAGQQETQYF. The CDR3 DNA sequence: TGCAGCGTTGCAGGTCAGCAAGAGACCCAGTACTTC.

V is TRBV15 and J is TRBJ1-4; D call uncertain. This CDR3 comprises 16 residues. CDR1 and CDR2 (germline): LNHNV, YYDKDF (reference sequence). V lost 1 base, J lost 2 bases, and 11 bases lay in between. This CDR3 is CATSRVHSSTNEKLFF. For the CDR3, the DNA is TGTGCCACCAGCAGAGTTCATAGTTCCACTAATGAAAAACTGTTTTTT.

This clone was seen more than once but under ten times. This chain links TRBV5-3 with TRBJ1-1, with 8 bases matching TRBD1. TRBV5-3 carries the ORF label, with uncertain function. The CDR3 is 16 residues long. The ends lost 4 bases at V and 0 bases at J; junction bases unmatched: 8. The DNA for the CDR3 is TGTGCCAGAAGCATCCGGACAGGGCCTATGAACACTGAAGCTTTCTTT. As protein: CARSIRTGPMNTEAFF.

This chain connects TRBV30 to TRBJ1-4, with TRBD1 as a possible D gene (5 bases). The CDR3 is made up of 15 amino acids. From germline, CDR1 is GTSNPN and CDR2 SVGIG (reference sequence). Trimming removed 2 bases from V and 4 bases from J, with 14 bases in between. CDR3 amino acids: CAWSKMDTDNEKLFF. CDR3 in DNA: TGTGCCTGGAGTAAGATGGACACCGATAATGAAAAACTGTTTTTT. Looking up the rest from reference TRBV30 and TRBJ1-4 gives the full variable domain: SQTIHQWPATLVQPVGSPLSLECTVEGTSNPNLYWYRQAAGRGLQLLFYSVGIGQISSEVPQNLSASRPQDRQFILSSKKLLLSDSGFYLCAWSKMDTDNEKLFFGSGTQLSVL.

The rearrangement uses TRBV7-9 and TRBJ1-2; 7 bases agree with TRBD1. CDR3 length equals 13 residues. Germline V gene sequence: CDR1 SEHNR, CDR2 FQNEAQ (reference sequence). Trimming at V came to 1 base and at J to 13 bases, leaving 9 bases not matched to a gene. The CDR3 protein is CASSLDRDSQGTF. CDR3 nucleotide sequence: TGTGCCAGCAGCTTAGACCGGGACAGTCAAGGCACCTTC.

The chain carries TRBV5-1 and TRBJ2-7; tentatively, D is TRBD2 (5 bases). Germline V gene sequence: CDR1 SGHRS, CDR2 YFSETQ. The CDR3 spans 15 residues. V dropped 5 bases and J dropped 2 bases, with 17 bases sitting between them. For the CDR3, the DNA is TGCGCCAGCAGTTTGTCGGGTCTGGGAGCCTACGAGCAGTACTTC. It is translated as CASSLSGLGAYEQYF. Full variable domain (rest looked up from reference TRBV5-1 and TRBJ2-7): KAGVTQTPRYLIKTRGQQVTLSCSPISGHRSVSWYQQTPGQGLQFLFEYFSETQRNKGNFPGRFSGRQFSNSRSEMNVSTLELGDSALYLCASSLSGLGAYEQYFGPGTRLTVT.